This passage covers 32 T cell receptor beta chains from one sample sequenced in a study of shared clonotypes between healthy human individuals. Using immunoSEQ multiplex PCR, the repertoire was profiled, and TCRdb retains in-frame clones only, with some absent. The sample has about 2 million clones; around 95% are singletons. The source material was naive CD4+ T cells sorted from blood. Subset reported: CD45RA+ positively selected. The source is a man younger than 35 in good health.

The rearrangement uses TRBV19 and TRBJ2-7; D possibly corresponds to TRBD1 (6 bases). The germline V and J ends were trimmed by 4 bases and 7 bases, with 20 bases remaining between them. The CDR3 runs to 15 residues. CDR1 is LNHDA and CDR2 is SQIVND in the germline V gene (reference sequence). The CDR3 spells CASSTPGTRVKEQYF. The CDR3 bases are TGTGCCAGTAGTACCCCCGGGACAAGGGTAAAGGAGCAGTACTTC.

In the case of this clone: The sample holds other DNA sequences that translate to the same CDR3. J is TRBJ1-1 and V is TRBV20-1, with D uncertain. This CDR3 contains 11 residues. Trimming left V 3 bases short and J 1 base short, with 3 bases between. Looked up from germline, CDR1 is DFQATT and CDR2 is SNEGSKA (reference sequence). CDR3 nucleotide sequence: TGCAGTGCTAGGCAGAACACTGAAGCTTTCTTT. The encoded protein is CSARQNTEAFF.

The chain has TRBV5-1 and TRBJ2-5; perhaps TRBD2 as D (7 bases). The CDR3 extends over 15 amino acids. Germline CDR1 and CDR2: SGHRS and YFSETQ. V was trimmed by 1 base and J by 2 bases, leaving 12 bases between them. The CDR3 here is CASSLSAGAQETQYF. Here the CDR3 DNA reads TGCGCCAGCAGCTTGTCGGCGGGGGCACAAGAGACCCAGTACTTC.

This rearrangement joins TRBV25-1 to TRBJ1-2; weak D call: TRBD1 (6 bases). The CDR3 is made up of 12 amino acids. Per the germline V gene, CDR1 is MGHDK and CDR2 is SYGVNS. Trimming stripped 4 bases from V and 7 bases from J, with 10 bases between. The CDR3 DNA is TGTGCCAGCAGTGGGAGGACAGCTGGCTACACCTTC. Its translation: CASSGRTAGYTF.

V usage is TRBV11-2 and J usage is TRBJ2-1; 7 bases fit TRBD2. Trimming at V came to 6 bases and at J to 6 bases, leaving 11 bases not matched to a gene. CDR1 is SGHAT and CDR2 is FQNNGV in the germline V gene. This CDR3 spans 15 amino acids. CDR3 in amino acids: CASSSGGSNGNEQFF. As DNA, the CDR3 is TGTGCCAGCAGTTCGGGCGGGAGTAATGGCAATGAGCAGTTCTTC.

The chain joins TRBV18 to TRBJ2-2; 8 nucleotides agree with TRBD2. The V gene end was trimmed by 1 base and the J gene end by 3 bases; junction bases not matched to a gene: 4. CDR3 length: 16 residues. CDR1 and CDR2 (germline): KGHSH, LQKENI. The CDR3 spells CASSPRAGADTGELFF. The CDR3 nucleotides are TGTGCCAGCTCACCACGAGCGGGGGCCGACACCGGGGAGCTGTTTTTT. Filled out from reference TRBV18 and TRBJ2-2, the complete variable domain reads NAGVMQNPRHLVRRRGQEARLRCSPMKGHSHVYWYRQLPEEGLKFMVYLQKENIIDESGMPKERFSAEFPKEGPSILRIQQVVRGDSAAYFCASSPRAGADTGELFFGEGSRLTVL.

The genes are TRBV5-1 and TRBJ2-3, with D perhaps matching TRBD1 (6 bases). The CDR3 is made up of 15 amino acids. The germline V gene has CDR1 SGHRS and CDR2 YFSETQ. V was cut by 7 bases and J by 0 bases, with 15 bases left in between. DNA of the CDR3: TGCGCCAGCCTCGAAAAGGGGGACAGCACAGATACGCAGTATTTT. It encodes CASLEKGDSTDTQYF.

V usage is TRBV6-1 and J usage is TRBJ1-1, with D tentatively TRBD1 (6 bases). Trimming left V 7 bases short and J 3 bases short, with 18 bases between. The germline CDR1 and CDR2 sequences are MNHNS and SASEGT. The CDR3 runs 15 residues. The CDR3 bases are TGTGCCAGCAATGGGAATCCGGGGGCGGACACTGAAGCTTTCTTT. It translates to CASNGNPGADTEAFF.

V gene TRBV28 combines with J gene TRBJ1-5, with D uncertain. The length of the CDR3 is 13 residues. Trimming left V 7 bases short and J 3 bases short, with 10 bases between. Germline V CDR1 and CDR2: MDHEN, SYDVKM. Written as DNA, the CDR3 is TGTGCCAGCATCGCAGAGGCCAATCAGCCCCAGCATTTT. Protein sequence: CASIAEANQPQHF.

This chain links TRBV30 with TRBJ2-3, with unresolved D. CDR1 and CDR2 (germline): GTSNPN, SVGIG (reference sequence). The CDR3 is made up of 11 amino acids. V lost 8 bases to trimming and J lost 4 bases, with 10 bases between them. The CDR3 reads CARSSADTQYF. The CDR3 nucleotides are TGTGCCCGCTCATCCGCAGATACGCAGTATTTT.

This chain uses TRBV2 with TRBJ1-1; D is unresolved. The CDR3 totals 15 residues. Germline V gene sequence: CDR1 SNHLY, CDR2 FYNNEI. Trimming shortened V by 2 bases and J by 1 base, and 11 bases separated the two germline ends. The CDR3 DNA reads as TGTGCCAGCAGTGAATCCCGACGGGAGAACACTGAAGCTTTCTTT. This gives the protein CASSESRRENTEAFF.

This clone was counted once. The gene calls are TRBV14 and TRBJ1-4; D remains unclear. The CDR3 is 13 residues long. CDR1 is SGHDN, CDR2 FVKESK, per germline. V shed 1 base and J shed 7 bases, with 7 bases lying between them. The CDR3 DNA reads TGTGCCAGCAGCCAAGTGCCTTCTGAAAAACTGTTTTTT. The encoded protein is CASSQVPSEKLFF.

The CDR3: CASSPPGALGNTEAFF. CDR3 nucleotide sequence: TGTGCCAGCAGCCCGCCGGGGGCTTTGGGGAACACTGAAGCTTTCTTT. This chain connects TRBV5-4 to TRBJ1-1, with D perhaps TRBD1 (6 bases). Trimming pared 4 bases from V and 1 base from J, leaving 17 bases between. CDR1 and CDR2 (germline): SGHNT, YYREEE (reference sequence). The CDR3 consists of 16 residues.

The chain is built from TRBV10-1 and TRBJ2-3; no firm D call. Between the trimmed V and J ends, which lost 0 bases and 6 bases, there was a span of 13 bases. This CDR3 has 15 residues. Germline loops: CDR1 WNHNN, CDR2 SYGVQD (reference sequence). The DNA for the CDR3 is TGCGCCAGCAGTGAGTCCCGCGCATTCGTGGATACGCAGTATTTT. Translating it yields CASSESRAFVDTQYF.

The chain recombines TRBV4-1 with TRBJ1-4; no reliable D call. This CDR3 is built from 15 residues. With 6 bases removed from V and 2 bases from J, the gap between germline ends came to 13 bases. Germline loops: CDR1 MGHRA, CDR2 YSYEKL. CDR3 sequence: CASRPSHGTNEKLFF. The CDR3 region has the DNA TGCGCCAGCAGACCATCCCACGGGACTAATGAAAAACTGTTTTTT.

J is TRBJ1-2 and V is TRBV30; the D gene is possibly TRBD1 (5 bases). Trimming left V 2 bases short and J 4 bases short, with 14 bases between. The CDR3 length is 14 residues. In germline, CDR1 is GTSNPN, CDR2 SVGIG (reference sequence). The DNA of the CDR3 is TGTGCCTGGAGTACCCATTCCGGGGCCTATGGCTACACCTTC. Its translation: CAWSTHSGAYGYTF.

This chain connects TRBV15 to TRBJ1-1; D is uncertain. The CDR3 spans 15 residues. Trimming took 0 bases from V and 1 from J, leaving 9 bases between them. CDR1 is LNHNV and CDR2 is YYDKDF in the germline V gene (reference sequence). This CDR3 is CATSRDPTRNTEAFF. CDR3 coding DNA: TGTGCCACCAGCAGAGATCCAACGCGGAACACTGAAGCTTTCTTT.

The chain uses TRBV5-1 and TRBJ2-3, with a tentative D call TRBD2 (5 bases). Per germline, CDR1 SGHRS and CDR2 YFSETQ. The CDR3 runs to 16 residues. Trimming left V 0 bases short and J 2 bases short, with 13 bases between. The CDR3 DNA reads TGCGCCAGCAGCTTGGCTGACGGGGTGAACACAGATACGCAGTATTTT. Amino acids: CASSLADGVNTDTQYF.

The genes are TRBV19 and TRBJ1-5; 7 bases agree with TRBD1. Germline-derived CDR1 and CDR2 are LNHDA and SQIVND (reference sequence). V was clipped by 7 bases and J by 6 bases; unmatched bases: 6. This CDR3 is built from 13 residues. Here the CDR3 reads CASTEQGGQPQHF. The CDR3 DNA is TGTGCCAGTACCGAGCAGGGGGGTCAGCCCCAGCATTTT.

This chain links TRBV7-2 with TRBJ2-1; D is perhaps TRBD1 (7 bases). The germline CDR1 and CDR2 sequences are SGHTA and FQGNSA. Trimming left V 5 bases short and J 6 bases short, with 14 bases between. The CDR3 is 14 amino acids. CDR3 sequence: CASSQAQGGNEQFF. DNA for the CDR3: TGTGCCAGCAGCCAAGCCCAGGGGGGCAATGAGCAGTTCTTC.

The chain joins TRBV9 to TRBJ2-7; D may correspond to TRBD1 or TRBD2 (5 bases each). This CDR3 is built from 15 residues. With 3 bases removed from V and 1 base from J, the gap between germline ends came to 14 bases. The germline CDR1 and CDR2 sequences are SGDLS and YYNGEE. The CDR3 DNA reads TGTGCCAGCAGCGCCACCGGGGACCCTTCCTACGAGCAGTACTTC. This encodes CASSATGDPSYEQYF.

The chain carries TRBV7-2 and TRBJ2-3, with 9 positions matching TRBD1. J lost 13 bases, V lost 7 bases, and 9 bases had no gene match. This CDR3 comprises 12 residues. CDR1 SGHTA and CDR2 FQGNSA come from the germline V gene. As DNA, the CDR3 is TGTGCCAGCACCATGAGGGACAGGGTGAAGTATTTT. It translates to CASTMRDRVKYF.

The chain joins TRBV7-6 to TRBJ2-1; D unresolved. The V end was cut by 10 bases, the J end by 0 bases, with 13 bases between. Looked up from germline, CDR1 is SGHVS and CDR2 is FNYEAQ. The CDR3 contains 14 residues. CDR3 in DNA: TGTGCCATCGTCCCCACGAGCTCCTACAATGAGCAGTTCTTC. Its translation: CAIVPTSSYNEQFF.

The sample holds one count of this clone. The V and J genes are TRBV7-2 and TRBJ2-5; D might be TRBD2 (6 bases). The V gene's germline CDR1 is SGHTA and CDR2 FQGNSA. This CDR3 spans 13 amino acids. Trimming removed 5 bases at V and 5 bases at J, with 12 bases between. CDR3 residues: CASSPWGEETQYF. DNA of the CDR3: TGTGCCAGCAGCCCCTGGGGGGAGGAGACCCAGTACTTC.

About this clone: The same CDR3 can be traced to other DNA sequences in this sample. This chain links TRBV5-1 with TRBJ2-3, with 12 positions matching TRBD2. The CDR3 totals 16 residues. Germline CDR1 is SGHRS and CDR2 is YFSETQ. J was trimmed by 2 bases and V by 5 bases; bases with no gene match: 6. CDR3: CASSTGLAGFTDTQYF. The CDR3 DNA follows: TGCGCCAGCAGTACGGGACTAGCGGGCTTCACAGATACGCAGTATTTT.

The J gene is TRBJ1-2, the V gene TRBV19; D possibly corresponds to TRBD1 (6 bases). The germline CDR1 and CDR2 sequences are LNHDA and SQIVND (reference sequence). This CDR3 has 15 amino acids. Trimming removed 5 bases at V and 2 bases at J, with 15 bases between. The CDR3 sequence is CASSPRQDLNYGYTF. The CDR3 DNA reads TGTGCCAGTAGTCCCCGACAGGATCTAAACTATGGCTACACCTTC.

V and J are TRBV9 and TRBJ2-3, with unresolved D. Germline CDR1 is SGDLS and CDR2 is YYNGEE. Trimming took 3 bases from V and 11 from J, leaving 13 bases between them. This CDR3 comprises 12 residues. The chain's CDR3 is CASSADTGGQYF. CDR3 sequence (DNA): TGTGCCAGCAGCGCCGATACGGGCGGGCAGTATTTT.

The chain combines TRBV6-1 with TRBJ1-1, with D tentatively TRBD1 (5 bases). The ends were cut back, 5 bases at V and 5 bases at J, with 15 bases in the middle. This CDR3 contains 14 residues. The germline V gene encodes CDR1 MNHNS and CDR2 SASEGT. CDR3 sequence: CASSMQGESTEAFF. The CDR3 coding sequence is TGTGCCAGCAGTATGCAGGGTGAGTCGACTGAAGCTTTCTTT.

The chain combines TRBV11-3 with TRBJ2-1; D gene uncertain. Trimming took 0 bases from V and 6 from J, leaving 9 bases between them. CDR1 and CDR2 (germline): SGHNT, YENEEA. This CDR3 region has 14 residues. The CDR3 coding sequence is TGTGCCAGCAGCTTAGACCCAATAGGCAATGAGCAGTTCTTC. It encodes CASSLDPIGNEQFF.

This chain connects TRBV10-3 to TRBJ1-1, with 8 nucleotides matching TRBD1. Germline trimming cut 4 bases from V and 0 bases from J; bases unmatched to any gene: 10. The CDR3 spans 17 residues. Germline lookup yields CDR1 ENHRY and CDR2 SYGVKD. This CDR3 reads CAISARTGITMNTEAFF. The CDR3 bases are TGTGCCATCAGTGCCCGGACAGGGATCACAATGAACACTGAAGCTTTCTTT.

The rearrangement links TRBV11-2 to TRBJ1-3, with a weak D call TRBD1 (6 bases). The CDR3 sequence is 16 residues long. Germline values: CDR1 SGHAT, CDR2 FQNNGV. Trimming left V 1 base short and J 4 bases short, with 14 bases between. The chain's CDR3 is CASSLVRGKKGNTIYF. For the CDR3, the DNA is TGTGCCAGCAGCTTAGTAAGGGGGAAGAAGGGAAACACCATATATTTT.

The chain joins TRBV28 to TRBJ1-1, with 8 bases identical to TRBD1. Germline CDR1 MDHEN, CDR2 SYDVKM. The CDR3 runs 17 residues. The J segment lost 1 base and the V segment lost 7 bases, leaving 14 bases of the junction unmatched. CDR3 loop: CASTPGPPTGGNTEAFF. The CDR3 DNA sequence: TGTGCCAGCACCCCAGGGCCACCTACAGGGGGGAACACTGAAGCTTTCTTT.